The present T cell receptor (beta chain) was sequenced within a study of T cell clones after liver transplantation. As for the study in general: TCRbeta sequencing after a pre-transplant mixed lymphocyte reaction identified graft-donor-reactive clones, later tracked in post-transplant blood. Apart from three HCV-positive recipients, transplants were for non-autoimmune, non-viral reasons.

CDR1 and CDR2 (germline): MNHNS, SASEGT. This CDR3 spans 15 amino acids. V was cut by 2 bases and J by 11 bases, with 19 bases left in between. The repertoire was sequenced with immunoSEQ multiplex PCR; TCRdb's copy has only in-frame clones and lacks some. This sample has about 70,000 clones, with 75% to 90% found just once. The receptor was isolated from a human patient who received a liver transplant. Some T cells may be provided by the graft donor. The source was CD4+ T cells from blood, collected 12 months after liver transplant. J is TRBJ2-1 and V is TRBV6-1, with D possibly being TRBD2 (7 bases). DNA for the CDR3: TGTGCCAGCAGTGAACCGGGGGGCTCCGAAAGAAAGCAGTTCTTC. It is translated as CASSEPGGSERKQFF.